Listed here is a single T cell receptor beta chain. No cognate antigen has been identified for it. No quality values exist for individual bases; no much larger clone is one base distant. The immunoSEQ Assay, a bias-controlled multiplex PCR, was used to amplify TCRbeta CDR3 regions from genomic DNA. As for how the authors treated the data: Within the assay, amplification of reference gene primers was used to estimate how many nucleated cells each sample contained. To quantify the absolute abundance of each unique TCRbeta CDR3 rearrangement, sequence reads were collapsed and filtered. For each sample, productive Simpson clonality was calculated by taking the square root of Simpson's diversity index across productive rearrangements. This immuneACCESS table, as held by TCRdb, lists in-frame sequences with V and J called but not all clones. Of the missing ones, under half trace to an unresolved V gene in checked studies; the others have no known cause. D and trimming were read from the DNA, whereas the V and J calls and clone size are those reported in that table. Across this sample there are 20,000 to 30,000 clones, with 90% to 95% seen only once. The ten largest clonotypes hold 32% of the sample.

From the germline V gene, CDR1 is KGHSH and CDR2 is LQKENI. Trimming costs V 2 bases and J 0 bases, and their ends lie 8 bases apart. From the cysteine up to the phenylalanine, the CDR3 has a length of 16 residues. Kept here is only the CDR3 DNA, which spans 48 bases and is read in frame from base 1. The data are from a study of blood T cell repertoires in COVID-19 (dated by TCRdb to the early 2020s). With regard to the full study: The collaborator samples originated in the United States, Italy and Spain and spanned the acute and convalescent phases of COVID-19. The samples were drawn from the first 160 participants of the ongoing ImmuneRACE study and from more than 1,000 subjects provided by 6 global collaborators. The material from the prospective study consisted of cDNA or gDNA derived from T cells, B-cell-depleted T cells, or PBMCs. The dataset comprised deeply sampled blood TCRbeta repertoires from subjects exposed to, actively infected with, or recovered from COVID-19. A freely available public database, intended as a resource for researchers studying the immune response to SARS-CoV-2, is where the repertoires were released. Where available, HLA class I and class II types were taken from metadata supplied by the sample provider and were not determined by assay-based typing. The sample metadata nearly always contained a de-identified subject ID, COVID-19 status, age in years and sex.

What the work shows at the level of the full study, not this receptor alone: How much clinical and demographic metadata was included differed by source and by participant, and the metadata was provided uncurated.

Each collaborating institution followed its own protocols to collect whole blood in K2EDTA tubes. For TCRbeta analysis, collaborators shipped samples in one of three forms: frozen whole blood, isolated PBMCs, or DNA extracted from either of those sample types. The specimen sequenced was peripheral blood. The sequence is built from TRBV18 and TRBJ1-6, with no reliable assignment of the D segment. The sequence derives from a man between 65 and 85 years old with active COVID-19. The CDR3 amino acid sequence is: CASSPIRSSYNSPLHF. In nucleotide form, the sequence is TGTGCCAGCTCACCAATTAGGAGCTCCTATAATTCACCCCTCCACTTT.